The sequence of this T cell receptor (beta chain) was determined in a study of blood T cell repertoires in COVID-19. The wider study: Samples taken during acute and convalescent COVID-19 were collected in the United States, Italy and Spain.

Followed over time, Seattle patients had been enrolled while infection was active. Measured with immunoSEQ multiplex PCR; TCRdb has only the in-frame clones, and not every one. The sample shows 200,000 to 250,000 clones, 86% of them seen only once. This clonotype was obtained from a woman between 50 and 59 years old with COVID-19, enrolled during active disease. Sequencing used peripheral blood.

This CDR3 reads CASSLASGLAVYEQYF. The CDR3 DNA sequence: TGTGCCAGCAGCTTAGCCTCGGGACTAGCGGTCTACGAGCAGTACTTC. The J gene is TRBJ2-7, the V gene TRBV7-6; 11 bases align to TRBD2. The CDR3 contains 16 residues. The V gene end was trimmed by 0 bases and the J gene end by 3 bases; junction bases not matched to a gene: 4. Germline lookup yields CDR1 SGHVS and CDR2 FNYEAQ.